The present T cell receptor beta chain was sequenced within a study of post-analysis software for immune sequencing data. Study conclusions and caveats: Included in a set of five TRBV segments more frequent in patients than controls were TRBV5-6, TRBV5-1 and TRBV20-1. Relative to controls, patients with multiple sclerosis showed significantly lower normalized Chao1 diversity.

This clonotype was counted between two and nine times. Its antigen is not identified. The TCR beta cDNA libraries contained unique molecular identifiers. TCRdb reanalysed the PCR reads using MiXCR and keeps one entry per CDR3 protein. Among approximately 770,000 distinct CDR3 sequences, roughly 46% were seen once, and the ten largest hold roughly 4.5%. The length of the CDR3 is 14 residues. The germline V gene has CDR1 DFQATT and CDR2 SNEGSKA (reference sequence). Trimming stripped 8 bases from V and 1 base from J, with 17 bases between. What was sequenced was blood. The chain couples TRBV20-1 to TRBJ2-5, with D possibly matching TRBD1 (6 bases). This clonotype was obtained from a girl under 18 with multiple sclerosis. The CDR3 sequence: CSTVIQGLQETQYF. CDR3 bases: TGCAGTACTGTTATACAGGGCCTCCAAGAGACCCAGTACTTC.